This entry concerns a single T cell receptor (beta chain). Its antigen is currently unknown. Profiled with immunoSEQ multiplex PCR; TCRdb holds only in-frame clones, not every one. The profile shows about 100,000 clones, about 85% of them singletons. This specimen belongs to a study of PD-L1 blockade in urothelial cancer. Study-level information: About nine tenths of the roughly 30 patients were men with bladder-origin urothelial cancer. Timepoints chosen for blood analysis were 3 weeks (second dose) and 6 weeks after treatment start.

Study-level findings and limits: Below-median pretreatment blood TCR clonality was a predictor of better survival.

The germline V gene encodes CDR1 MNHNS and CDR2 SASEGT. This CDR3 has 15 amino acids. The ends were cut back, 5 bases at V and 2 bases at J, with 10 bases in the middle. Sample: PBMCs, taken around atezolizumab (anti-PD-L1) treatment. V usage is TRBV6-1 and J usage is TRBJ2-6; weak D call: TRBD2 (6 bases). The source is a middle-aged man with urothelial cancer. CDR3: CASSSRTTGANVLTF. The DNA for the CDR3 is TGTGCCAGCAGTTCCCGGACTACTGGGGCCAACGTCCTGACTTTC.